The 7 T cell receptor beta chains reported below all come from one sample, sequenced in a study of Ad26.COV2.S vaccination and SARS-CoV-2 variants. Measured with immunoSEQ multiplex PCR; TCRdb has only the in-frame clones, and not every one. The sample has a few hundred thousand clones; around 90% are singletons. The treatment was: 19 received Ad26.COV2.S at low or high dose, single or two shots; roughly five received placebo; per-sample allocation not given. The samples were gathered on day 63 after the first injection of vaccine or placebo. The sequencing here drew on peripheral blood, taken in a trial of Ad26.COV2.S vaccine versus placebo. The receptors shown here come from a person aged 18 to 65 who received the Ad26.COV2.S COVID-19 vaccine or a placebo.

The gene calls are TRBV2 and TRBJ2-3; no reliable D call. CDR1 and CDR2 (germline): SNHLY, FYNNEI. This CDR3 spans 15 amino acids. The ends were cut back, 3 bases at V and 1 base at J, with 11 bases in the middle. CDR3 sequence reads: CASSDIGEGTDTQYF. The CDR3 nucleotides read TGTGCCAGCAGTGATATTGGCGAAGGCACAGATACGCAGTATTTT.

The chain links TRBV5-4 to TRBJ1-2; tentatively, D is TRBD1 (5 bases). The CDR3 spans 13 residues. Germline V gives CDR1 SGHNT, CDR2 YYREEE (reference sequence). Trimming cost V 1 base and J 4 bases, with 8 bases left between them. DNA for the CDR3: TGTGCCAGCAGCTTGTACGGGGCCTATGGCTACACCTTC. It encodes CASSLYGAYGYTF.

CDR3 bases: TGTGCCAGCAGAGGGACAGGGTTTAAGCAGTACTTC. Protein sequence: CASRGTGFKQYF. J is TRBJ2-7 and V is TRBV2; 9 positions agree with TRBD1. Germline CDR1 SNHLY, CDR2 FYNNEI. CDR3 size: 12 residues. Trimming removed 6 bases from V and 8 bases from J; junction bases left unmatched: 5.

J is TRBJ2-7 and V is TRBV5-1, with 9 positions matching TRBD2. This CDR3 has 17 amino acids. The junction had 11 bases not matched to a gene; V was cut back by 0 bases and J by 4 bases. The germline V gene encodes CDR1 SGHRS and CDR2 YFSETQ. The CDR3 sequence: CASSLAAGGRASYEQYF. The DNA for the CDR3 is TGCGCCAGCAGCTTGGCCGCCGGCGGGAGGGCCTCGTACGAGCAGTACTTC.

This chain uses TRBV6-4 with TRBJ1-2; D not certain. The V gene lost 3 bases and the J gene lost 4 bases, with 12 bases spanning the gap. The CDR3 runs to 14 residues. Per germline, CDR1 MRHNA and CDR2 SNTAGT. CDR3 sequence (DNA): TGTGCCAGCAGTGAACGGGGATCCGGCTATGGCTACACCTTC. Translated: CASSERGSGYGYTF.

The sample holds a few counts of this clone. The chain combines TRBV18 with TRBJ2-7, with 7 bases identical to TRBD2. The germline V gene encodes CDR1 KGHSH and CDR2 LQKENI. The CDR3 has 13 amino acids. After removal of 7 bases from V and 4 bases from J, the junction contained 7 bases not matched to a gene. CDR3 bases: TGTGCCAGCTTCCGGGACTATGGTTACGAGCAGTACTTC. It specifies CASFRDYGYEQYF.

In nucleotides, the CDR3 is TGTGCCTGGAGTGGAGGGAGCGCCTACAATGAGCAGTTCTTC. This translates into CAWSGGSAYNEQFF. The chain is built from TRBV30 and TRBJ2-1; TRBD2 might be the D (5 bases). Germline V gene sequence: CDR1 GTSNPN, CDR2 SVGIG (reference sequence). CDR3 size: 14 residues. With 1 base removed from V and 2 bases from J, the gap between germline ends came to 9 bases.